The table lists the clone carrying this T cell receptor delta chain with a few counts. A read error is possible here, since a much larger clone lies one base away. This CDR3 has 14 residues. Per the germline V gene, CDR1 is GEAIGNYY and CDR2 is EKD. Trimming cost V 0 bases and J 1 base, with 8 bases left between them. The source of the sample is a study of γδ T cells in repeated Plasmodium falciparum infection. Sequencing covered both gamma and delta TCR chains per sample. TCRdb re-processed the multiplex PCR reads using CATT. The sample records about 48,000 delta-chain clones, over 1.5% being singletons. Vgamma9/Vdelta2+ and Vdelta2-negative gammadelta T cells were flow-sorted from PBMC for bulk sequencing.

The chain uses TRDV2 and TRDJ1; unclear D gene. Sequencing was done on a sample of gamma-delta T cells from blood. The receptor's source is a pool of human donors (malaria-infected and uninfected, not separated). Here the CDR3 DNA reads TGTGCCTGTGACACCCTAGTGTGCACCGATAAACTCATCTTT. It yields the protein CACDTLVCTDKLIF.